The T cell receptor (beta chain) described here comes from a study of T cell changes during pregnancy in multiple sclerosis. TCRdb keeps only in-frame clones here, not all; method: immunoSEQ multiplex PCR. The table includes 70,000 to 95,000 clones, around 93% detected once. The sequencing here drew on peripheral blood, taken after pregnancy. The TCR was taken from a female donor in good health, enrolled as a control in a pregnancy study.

The DNA for the CDR3 is TGTGCCAGCAGCCCGGGCGGGACTAGCGGGAGCAATGAGCAGTTCTTC. As protein: CASSPGGTSGSNEQFF. The V and J genes are TRBV9 and TRBJ2-1; 14 nucleotides agree with TRBD2. With V trimmed by 4 bases and J by 6 bases, 6 bases remained unmatched. The CDR3 covers 16 residues. The germline gives CDR1 SGDLS, CDR2 YYNGEE.